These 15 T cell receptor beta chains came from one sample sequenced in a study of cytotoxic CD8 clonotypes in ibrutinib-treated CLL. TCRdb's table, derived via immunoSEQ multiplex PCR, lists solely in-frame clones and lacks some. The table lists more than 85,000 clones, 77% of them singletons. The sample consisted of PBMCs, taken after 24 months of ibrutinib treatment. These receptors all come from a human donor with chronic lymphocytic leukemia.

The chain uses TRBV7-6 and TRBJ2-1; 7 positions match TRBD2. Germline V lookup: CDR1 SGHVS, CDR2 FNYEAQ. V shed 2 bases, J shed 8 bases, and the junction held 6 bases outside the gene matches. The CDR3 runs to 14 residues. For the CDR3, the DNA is TGTGCCAGCAGCTTAAGACGGGGAGGGGATGAGCAGTTCTTC. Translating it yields CASSLRRGGDEQFF.

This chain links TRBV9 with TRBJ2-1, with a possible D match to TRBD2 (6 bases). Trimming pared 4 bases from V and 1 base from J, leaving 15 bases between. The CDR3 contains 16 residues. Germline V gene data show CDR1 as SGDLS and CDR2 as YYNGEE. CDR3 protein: CASSPTRDRSYNEQFF. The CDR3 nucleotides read TGTGCCAGCAGCCCTACGCGGGATAGGTCCTACAATGAGCAGTTCTTC.

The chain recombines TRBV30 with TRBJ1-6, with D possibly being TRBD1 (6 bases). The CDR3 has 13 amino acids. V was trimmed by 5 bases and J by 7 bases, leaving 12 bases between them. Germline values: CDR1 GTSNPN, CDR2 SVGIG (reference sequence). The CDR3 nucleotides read TGTGCCTGGGAAGACAGGACCAATTCACCCCTCCACTTT. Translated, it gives CAWEDRTNSPLHF.

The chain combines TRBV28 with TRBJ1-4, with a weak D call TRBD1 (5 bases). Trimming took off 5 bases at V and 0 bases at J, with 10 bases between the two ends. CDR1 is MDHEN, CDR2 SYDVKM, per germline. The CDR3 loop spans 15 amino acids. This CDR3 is CASSPPRATNEKLFF. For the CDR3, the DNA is TGTGCCAGCAGTCCCCCCAGGGCAACTAATGAAAAACTGTTTTTT. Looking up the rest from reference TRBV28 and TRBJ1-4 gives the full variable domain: DVKVTQSSRYLVKRTGEKVFLECVQDMDHENMFWYRQDPGLGLRLIYFSYDVKMKEKGDIPEGYSVSREKKERFSLILESASTNQTSMYLCASSPPRATNEKLFFGSGTQLSVL.

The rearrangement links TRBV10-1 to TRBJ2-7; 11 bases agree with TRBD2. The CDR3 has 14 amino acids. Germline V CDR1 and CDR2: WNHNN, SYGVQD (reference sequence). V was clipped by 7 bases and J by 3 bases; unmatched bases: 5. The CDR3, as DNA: TGCGCCAGCATTGGGACTAGCGGATACTACGAGCAGTACTTC. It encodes CASIGTSGYYEQYF.

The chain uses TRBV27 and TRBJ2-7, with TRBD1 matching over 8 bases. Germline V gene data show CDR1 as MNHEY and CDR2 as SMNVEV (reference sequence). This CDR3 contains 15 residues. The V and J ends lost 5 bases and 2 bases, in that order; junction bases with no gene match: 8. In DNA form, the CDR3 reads TGTGCCAGCAGTGCAACGACAGGGGCTCCCTACGAGCAGTACTTC. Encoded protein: CASSATTGAPYEQYF.

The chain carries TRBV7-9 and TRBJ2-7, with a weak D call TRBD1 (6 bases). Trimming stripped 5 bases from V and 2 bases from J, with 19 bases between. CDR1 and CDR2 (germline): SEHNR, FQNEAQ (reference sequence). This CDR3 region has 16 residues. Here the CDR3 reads CASSEGGRGKAYEQYF. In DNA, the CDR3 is TGTGCCAGCAGCGAAGGAGGCAGGGGTAAGGCCTACGAGCAGTACTTC.

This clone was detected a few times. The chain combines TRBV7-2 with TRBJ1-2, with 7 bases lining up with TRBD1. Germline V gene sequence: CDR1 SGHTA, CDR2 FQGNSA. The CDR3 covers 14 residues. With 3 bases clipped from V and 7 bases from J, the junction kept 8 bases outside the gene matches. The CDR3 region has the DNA TGTGCCAGCAGCTTCTACACAGGGGAGTCTGGCTACACCTTC. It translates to CASSFYTGESGYTF. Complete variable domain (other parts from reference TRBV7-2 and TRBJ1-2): GAGVSQSPSNKVTEKGKDVELRCDPISGHTALYWYRQSLGQGLEFLIYFQGNSAPDKSGLPSDRFSAERTGGSVSTLTIQRTQQEDSAVYLCASSFYTGESGYTFGSGTRLTVV.

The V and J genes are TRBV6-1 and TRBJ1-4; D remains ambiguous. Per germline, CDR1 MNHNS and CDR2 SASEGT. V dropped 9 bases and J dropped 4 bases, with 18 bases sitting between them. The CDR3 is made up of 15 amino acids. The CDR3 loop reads CARMTPDPLNEKLFF. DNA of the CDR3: TGTGCCAGGATGACCCCGGACCCCCTTAATGAAAAACTGTTTTTT.

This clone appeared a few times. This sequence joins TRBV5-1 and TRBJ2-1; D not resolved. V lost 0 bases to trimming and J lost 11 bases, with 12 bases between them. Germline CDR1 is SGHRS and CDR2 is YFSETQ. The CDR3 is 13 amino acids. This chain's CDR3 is CASSLAGPGQQFF. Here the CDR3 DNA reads TGCGCCAGCAGCTTGGCCGGCCCAGGACAGCAGTTCTTC. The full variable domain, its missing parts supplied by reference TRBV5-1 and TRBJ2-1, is KAGVTQTPRYLIKTRGQQVTLSCSPISGHRSVSWYQQTPGQGLQFLFEYFSETQRNKGNFPGRFSGRQFSNSRSEMNVSTLELGDSALYLCASSLAGPGQQFFGPGTRLTVL.

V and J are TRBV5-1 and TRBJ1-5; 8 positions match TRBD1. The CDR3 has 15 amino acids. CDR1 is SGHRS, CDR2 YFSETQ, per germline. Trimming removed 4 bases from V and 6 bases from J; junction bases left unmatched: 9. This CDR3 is CASSVDRGVGQPQHF. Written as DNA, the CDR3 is TGCGCCAGCAGCGTCGACAGGGGTGTGGGTCAGCCCCAGCATTTT.

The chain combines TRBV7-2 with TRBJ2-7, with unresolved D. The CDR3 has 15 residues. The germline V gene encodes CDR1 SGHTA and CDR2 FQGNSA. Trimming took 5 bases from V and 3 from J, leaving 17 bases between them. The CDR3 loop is CASSKISDGYYEQYF. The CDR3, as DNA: TGTGCCAGCAGCAAGATATCTGACGGGTACTACGAGCAGTACTTC.

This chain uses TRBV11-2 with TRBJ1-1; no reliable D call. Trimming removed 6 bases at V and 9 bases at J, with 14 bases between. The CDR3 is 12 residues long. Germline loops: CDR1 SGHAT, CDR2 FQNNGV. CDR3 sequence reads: CASSLERFKAFF. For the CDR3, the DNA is TGTGCCAGCAGTCTCGAGAGGTTTAAAGCTTTCTTT. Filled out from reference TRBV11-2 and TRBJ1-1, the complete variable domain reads EAGVAQSPRYKIIEKRQSVAFWCNPISGHATLYWYQQILGQGPKLLIQFQNNGVVDDSQLPKDRFSAERLKGVDSTLKIQPAKLEDSAVYLCASSLERFKAFFGQGTRLTVV.

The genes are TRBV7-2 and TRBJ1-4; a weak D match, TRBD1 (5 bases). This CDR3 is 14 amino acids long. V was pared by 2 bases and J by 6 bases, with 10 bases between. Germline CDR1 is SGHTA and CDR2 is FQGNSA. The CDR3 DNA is TGTGCCAGCAGCTTAAACACAGGAGATGAAAAACTGTTTTTT. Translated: CASSLNTGDEKLFF.

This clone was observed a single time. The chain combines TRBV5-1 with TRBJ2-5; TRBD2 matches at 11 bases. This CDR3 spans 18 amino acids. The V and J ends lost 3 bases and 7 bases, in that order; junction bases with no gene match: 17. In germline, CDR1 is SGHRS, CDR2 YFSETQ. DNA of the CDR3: TGCGCCAGCAGCTCAGCATACGGGACTAGCGGAGGTGTGGTGACCCAGTACTTC. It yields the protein CASSSAYGTSGGVVTQYF.